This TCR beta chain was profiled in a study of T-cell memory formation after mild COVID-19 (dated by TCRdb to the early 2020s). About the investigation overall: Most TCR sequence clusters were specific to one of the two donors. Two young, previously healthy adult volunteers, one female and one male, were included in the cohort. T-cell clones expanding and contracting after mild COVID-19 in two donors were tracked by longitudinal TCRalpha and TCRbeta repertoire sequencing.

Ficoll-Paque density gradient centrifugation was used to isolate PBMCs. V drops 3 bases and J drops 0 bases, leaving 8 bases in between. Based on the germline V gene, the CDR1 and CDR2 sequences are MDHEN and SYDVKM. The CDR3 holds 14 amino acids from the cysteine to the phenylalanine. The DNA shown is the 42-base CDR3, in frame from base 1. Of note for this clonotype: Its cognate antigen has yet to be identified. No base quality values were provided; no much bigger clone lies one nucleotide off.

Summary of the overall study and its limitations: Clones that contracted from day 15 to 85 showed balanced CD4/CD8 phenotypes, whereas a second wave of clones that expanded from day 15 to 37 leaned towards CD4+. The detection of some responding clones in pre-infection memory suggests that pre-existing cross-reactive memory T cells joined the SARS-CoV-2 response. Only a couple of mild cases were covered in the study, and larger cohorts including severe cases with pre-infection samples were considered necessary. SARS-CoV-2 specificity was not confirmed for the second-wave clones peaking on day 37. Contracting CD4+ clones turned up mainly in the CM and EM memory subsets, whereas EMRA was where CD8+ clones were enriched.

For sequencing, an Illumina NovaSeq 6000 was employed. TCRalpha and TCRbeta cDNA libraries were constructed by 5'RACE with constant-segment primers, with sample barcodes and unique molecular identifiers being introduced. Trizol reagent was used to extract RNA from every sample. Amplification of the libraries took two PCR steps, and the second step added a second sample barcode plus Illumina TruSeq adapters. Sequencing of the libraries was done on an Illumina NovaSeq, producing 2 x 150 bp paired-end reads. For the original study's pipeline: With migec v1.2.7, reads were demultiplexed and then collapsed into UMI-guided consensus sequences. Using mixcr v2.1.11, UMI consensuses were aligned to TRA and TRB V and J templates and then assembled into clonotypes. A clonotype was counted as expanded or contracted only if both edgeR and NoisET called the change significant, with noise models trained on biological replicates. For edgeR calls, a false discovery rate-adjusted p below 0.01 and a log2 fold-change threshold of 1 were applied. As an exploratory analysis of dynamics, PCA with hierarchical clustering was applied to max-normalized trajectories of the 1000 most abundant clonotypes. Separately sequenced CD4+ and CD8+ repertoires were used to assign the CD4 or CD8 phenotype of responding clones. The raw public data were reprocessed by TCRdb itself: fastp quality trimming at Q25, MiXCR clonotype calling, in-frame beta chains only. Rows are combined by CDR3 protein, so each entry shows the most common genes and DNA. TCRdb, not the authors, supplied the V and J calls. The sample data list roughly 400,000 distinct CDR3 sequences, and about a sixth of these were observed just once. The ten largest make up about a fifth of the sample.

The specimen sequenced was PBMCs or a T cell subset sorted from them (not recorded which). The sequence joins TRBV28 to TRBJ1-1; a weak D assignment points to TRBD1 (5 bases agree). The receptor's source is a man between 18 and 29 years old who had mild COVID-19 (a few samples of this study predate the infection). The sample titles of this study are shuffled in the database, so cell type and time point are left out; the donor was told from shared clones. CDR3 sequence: CASSFRAMNTEAFF. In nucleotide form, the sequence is TGTGCCAGCAGTTTCAGGGCTATGAACACTGAAGCTTTCTTT.